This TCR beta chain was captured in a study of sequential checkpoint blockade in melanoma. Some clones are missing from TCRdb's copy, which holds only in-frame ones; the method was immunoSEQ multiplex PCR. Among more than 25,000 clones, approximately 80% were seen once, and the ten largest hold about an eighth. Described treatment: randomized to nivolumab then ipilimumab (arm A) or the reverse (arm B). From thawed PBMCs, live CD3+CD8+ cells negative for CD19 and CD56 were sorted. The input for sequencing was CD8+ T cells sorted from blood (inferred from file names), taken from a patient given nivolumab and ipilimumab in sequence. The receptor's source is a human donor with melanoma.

In DNA, the CDR3 is TGTGCCAGCAGCACGGGAGGGTTTGTTGGAAACACCATATATTTT. Amino acid sequence: CASSTGGFVGNTIYF. The V gene is TRBV7-9, the J gene TRBJ1-3; D is undetermined. CDR3 length equals 15 residues. Germline V lookup: CDR1 SEHNR, CDR2 FQNEAQ (reference sequence). With 5 bases removed from V and 3 bases from J, the gap between germline ends came to 14 bases.